A selection of T cell receptor beta chains follows, all from one sample in a study of T cells in Graves' hyperthyroidism and ophthalmopathy. TCRdb processed the multiplex PCR reads anew with MiXCR; each CDR3 protein has one entry. The sample includes fewer than 30,000 distinct CDR3 sequences, around 54% of them seen just once. The sequencing sample was made of blood. The receptors shown here come from a woman aged 35 to 49 with Graves' hyperthyroidism that later progressed to Graves' ophthalmopathy. Each CDR3 is given with its conserved first and last residue. The D gene is left open where the match is weak. Not every row has a clone size; where given, it reads once, few, many or a size class.

d_call,clone_size,v_call,j_call,cdr3_aa,cdr3_nt
-,many,TRBV5-1,TRBJ2-5,CASSPDGLLQETQYF,TGCGCCAGCAGCCCCGACGGCCTACTACAAGAGACCCAGTACTTC
TRBD1,-,TRBV2,TRBJ2-1,CASSGTGSYNEQFF,TGTGCCAGCAGTGGGACAGGGTCCTACAATGAGCAGTTCTTC
-,-,TRBV5-1,TRBJ2-3,CASSLIGTADTQYF,TGCGCCAGCAGCTTGATCGGGACGGCAGATACGCAGTATTTT
-,-,TRBV19,TRBJ2-1,CASSMVGTYNEQFF,TGTGCCAGTAGTATGGTCGGGACCTACAATGAGCAGTTCTTC
-,few,TRBV7-9,TRBJ1-2,CASSLGGNYGYTF,TGTGCCAGCAGCTTAGGAGGGAACTATGGCTACACCTTC
-,medium-sized,TRBV20-1,TRBJ2-1,CSARRGGGSSYNEQFF,TGCAGTGCGAGGAGGGGTGGCGGGTCCTCCTACAATGAGCAGTTCTTC
TRBD1,-,TRBV20-1,TRBJ2-7,CSTAPTGLYYEQYF,TGCAGTACAGCCCCGACAGGGTTATATTACGAGCAGTACTTC
-,many,TRBV4-2,TRBJ1-1,CASSQGEGRTEAFF,TGTGCCAGCAGCCAGGGGGAGGGGCGCACTGAAGCTTTCTTT
TRBD2,-,TRBV10-3,TRBJ2-2,CAISDHGTSGFTAGELYF,TGTGCCATCAGTGATCACGGGACTAGCGGATTCACGGCCGGGGAGCTGTATTTT
-,few,TRBV14,TRBJ1-6,CASSQLPVPGPLGSPLHF,TGTGCCAGCAGCCAACTTCCCGTCCCCGGCCCGCTCGGCTCACCCCTCCACTTT
-,-,TRBV28,TRBJ2-1,CASSPQVGGRNNEQFF,TGTGCCAGCAGTCCCCAGGTGGGAGGCCGTAACAATGAGCAGTTCTTC
-,-,TRBV20-1,TRBJ2-7,CSARTSVGYEQYF,TGCAGTGCTAGGACTAGTGTAGGCTACGAGCAGTACTTC
-,many,TRBV6-1,TRBJ1-2,CASLGGSNYGYTF,TGTGCCAGCCTTGGAGGGAGTAACTATGGCTACACCTTC
TRBD2,many,TRBV28,TRBJ2-7,CASSYEREVGREQYF,TGTGCCAGCAGCTATGAGCGGGAGGTGGGTAGGGAGCAGTACTTC
TRBD1,-,TRBV15,TRBJ2-7,CATSKRGTGYYEQYF,TGTGCCACCAGCAAACGCGGGACAGGGTACTACGAGCAGTACTTC
TRBD2,-,TRBV9,TRBJ2-3,CASSVSTPGGDTQYF,TGTGCCAGCAGCGTGTCGACTCCCGGGGGGGATACGCAGTATTTT
TRBD1,-,TRBV10-1,TRBJ2-3,CASSIGQGPTDTQYF,TGCGCCAGCAGTATAGGACAGGGGCCCACAGATACGCAGTATTTT
TRBD1,-,TRBV5-1,TRBJ1-2,CASSPTGRDYGYTF,TGCGCCAGCAGCCCGACAGGGAGGGACTATGGCTACACCTTC
TRBD2,-,TRBV20-1,TRBJ2-7,CSAERLAVEQYF,TGCAGTGCAGAACGACTAGCGGTCGAGCAGTACTTC
-,-,TRBV19,TRBJ2-1,CASSKLYNEQFF,TGTGCCAGTAGTAAACTTTACAATGAGCAGTTCTTC
-,few,TRBV30,TRBJ1-3,CAWSVGGAGNTIYF,TGTGCCTGGAGTGTTGGGGGTGCGGGAAACACCATATATTTT
TRBD2,-,TRBV20-1,TRBJ2-1,CSARGLAGGATYNEQFF,TGCAGTGCTAGAGGTCTAGCGGGAGGCGCAACCTACAATGAGCAGTTCTTC
TRBD2,many,TRBV12-3/TRBV12-4,TRBJ2-1,CASSFLAGGRNEQFF,TGTGCCAGCAGTTTCCTCGCGGGCGGGAGAAATGAGCAGTTCTTC
-,medium-sized,TRBV20-1,TRBJ1-5,CSARAAVGGNQPQHF,TGCAGTGCTAGGGCGGCAGTGGGGGGGAATCAGCCCCAGCATTTT
TRBD1,many,TRBV5-1,TRBJ1-2,CASSRTGTGLYGYTF,TGCGCCAGCAGCCGAACCGGGACAGGCCTCTATGGCTACACCTTC
-,few,TRBV29-1,TRBJ1-2,CSVGQNYGYTF,TGCAGCGTTGGTCAGAACTATGGCTACACCTTC
-,-,TRBV10-3,TRBJ1-6,CASSYLDSYSPLHF,TGTGCCAGCAGTTACCTGGACTCGTATTCACCCCTCCACTTT
TRBD2,once,TRBV2,TRBJ2-1,CASNDPWREGGNEQFF,TGTGCGAGCAACGATCCGTGGCGGGAGGGGGGCAATGAGCAGTTCTTC
TRBD2,once,TRBV19,TRBJ2-1,CASITREGLSDEQFF,TGTGCCAGTATTACTCGGGAGGGCCTTTCCGATGAGCAGTTCTTC
-,-,TRBV7-9,TRBJ2-2,CASSTRLANTGELFF,TGTGCCAGCAGCACCCGACTAGCGAACACCGGGGAGCTGTTTTTT
TRBD2,-,TRBV20-1,TRBJ2-1,CSAAISGNNEQFF,TGCAGTGCTGCTATTAGCGGGAACAATGAGCAGTTCTTC
-,-,TRBV4-1,TRBJ2-1,CASSPSPLSEQFF,TGCGCCAGCAGCCCTAGTCCCCTCAGTGAGCAGTTCTTC
-,-,TRBV20-1,TRBJ1-6,CSAAGTSGRYNSPLHF,TGCAGTGCTGCTGGGACGTCGGGCCGCTATAATTCACCCCTCCACTTT
-,-,TRBV5-1,TRBJ2-7,CASSLGDAAYEQYF,TGCGCCAGCAGCTTGGGGGATGCTGCCTACGAGCAGTACTTC
-,-,TRBV20-1,TRBJ2-1,CSALEDSYNEQFF,TGCAGTGCCTTGGAGGACTCCTACAATGAGCAGTTCTTC
TRBD1,-,TRBV7-2,TRBJ1-6,CASSLGDRGGSPLHF,TGTGCCAGCAGCTTAGGGGACAGGGGGGGTTCACCCCTCCACTTT
TRBD1,-,TRBV5-1,TRBJ2-5,CASSRRQGATETQYF,TGCGCCAGCAGCCGGAGACAGGGGGCGACGGAGACCCAGTACTTC
-,-,TRBV5-1,TRBJ2-3,CASSQGLTSLSTDTQYF,TGCGCCAGCAGCCAGGGGTTGACTAGCCTTAGCACAGATACGCAGTATTTT
TRBD2,many,TRBV5-6,TRBJ2-5,CASSYPGLAVMRETQYF,TGTGCCAGCAGCTACCCGGGACTAGCGGTAATGCGAGAGACCCAGTACTTC
-,-,TRBV10-1,TRBJ1-2,CASSEPPGYGYAF,TGCGCCAGCAGTGAGCCCCCGGGATATGGCTACGCCTTC
TRBD2,-,TRBV29-1,TRBJ2-1,CSVSSGRSDEQFF,TGCAGCGTTTCTAGCGGGAGGTCCGATGAGCAGTTCTTC
-,-,TRBV19,TRBJ1-2,CASRFRAEYGYTF,TGTGCCAGTAGGTTCAGGGCGGAGTATGGCTACACCTTC
-,many,TRBV2,TRBJ2-3,CASSEMYSTDTQYF,TGTGCCAGCAGTGAAATGTATAGCACAGATACGCAGTATTTT
-,few,TRBV7-8,TRBJ2-1,CASNEDSESYNEQFF,TGTGCCAGCAACGAAGACAGTGAATCCTACAATGAGCAGTTCTTC
-,many,TRBV11-1,TRBJ1-6,CASSSRPRDNSPLHF,TGTGCCAGCAGCTCAAGGCCACGCGATAATTCACCCCTCCACTTT
TRBD2,once,TRBV10-3,TRBJ2-2,CAISERASGRAGTGELFF,TGTGCCATCAGTGAGAGGGCTAGCGGGAGGGCCGGTACCGGGGAGCTGTTTTTT
-,once,TRBV20-1,TRBJ1-5,CSAPDSRSPNQPQHF,TGCAGTGCTCCGGACTCCAGATCCCCGAATCAGCCCCAGCATTTT
-,-,TRBV19,TRBJ1-4,CASSRGGATNEKLFF,TGTGCCAGTAGTCGAGGGGGTGCAACTAATGAAAAACTGTTTTTT
-,-,TRBV7-2,TRBJ2-5,CASSLGRNQPQYF,TGTGCCAGCAGCTTAGGGCGCAATCAGCCCCAGTACTTC
-,few,TRBV7-2,TRBJ1-1,CASTRPPVPTEAFF,TGTGCCAGCACCCGACCCCCGGTCCCAACTGAAGCTTTCTTT
-,-,TRBV7-9,TRBJ1-4,CASSLTEQPNEKLFF,TGTGCCAGCAGCTTAACGGAACAGCCTAATGAAAAACTGTTTTTT
TRBD1,medium-sized,TRBV2,TRBJ1-5,CASSEKGQGLQPQHF,TGTGCCAGCAGTGAAAAGGGACAGGGCCTTCAGCCCCAGCATTTT
-,-,TRBV6-1,TRBJ2-7,CASTPRALRSYEQYF,TGTGCCAGCACCCCCCGGGCGCTACGATCCTACGAGCAGTACTTC
TRBD1,few,TRBV7-8,TRBJ1-1,CASSVDRPNTEAFF,TGTGCCAGCAGCGTGGACAGGCCGAACACTGAAGCTTTCTTT
-,-,TRBV10-3,TRBJ2-5,CAISESTRETQYF,TGTGCCATCAGTGAGTCGACCAGAGAGACCCAGTACTTC
TRBD2,-,TRBV2,TRBJ2-2,CASSELAGNTGELFF,TGTGCCAGCAGTGAACTAGCGGGGAACACCGGGGAGCTGTTTTTT
TRBD2,once,TRBV24-1,TRBJ2-1,CASSPPGGRGEQFF,TGTGCCAGCTCACCACCGGGAGGGAGGGGTGAGCAGTTCTTC
TRBD1,few,TRBV7-2,TRBJ2-1,CASGVGLGTGNEQFF,TGTGCCAGCGGCGTCGGACTCGGGACAGGCAATGAGCAGTTCTTC
TRBD1,-,TRBV6-4,TRBJ2-7,CASSSGTGSYEQYF,TGTGCCAGCAGTTCCGGGACAGGGTCGTACGAGCAGTACTTC
-,medium-sized,TRBV7-9,TRBJ2-7,CASTGTYEQYF,TGTGCCAGCACGGGGACCTACGAGCAGTACTTC